A single sample is the source of the 14 T cell receptor beta chains below, sequenced in a study of T cell changes during pregnancy in multiple sclerosis. Clones were read by immunoSEQ multiplex PCR, and TCRdb kept only the in-frame ones, dropping some. The data hold about 40,000 clones, with roughly 90% observed a single time. This specimen consisted of CD8+ T cells from peripheral blood mononuclear cells, obtained in the third trimester of pregnancy. The receptors come from a female donor with multiple sclerosis, enrolled in a pregnancy study.

The CDR3 loop is CASSVERLAVYEQYF. In nucleotides, the CDR3 is TGTGCCAGCAGTGTGGAGAGACTAGCGGTCTACGAGCAGTACTTC. This chain connects TRBV2 to TRBJ2-7, with 9 bases matching TRBD2. Trimming removed 4 bases from V and 3 bases from J; junction bases left unmatched: 7. This CDR3 is 15 amino acids long. Germline V lookup: CDR1 SNHLY, CDR2 FYNNEI.

The J gene is TRBJ2-3, the V gene TRBV4-3, with 7 bases lining up with TRBD2. The junction had 2 bases not matched to a gene; V was cut back by 1 base and J by 1 base. This CDR3 region has 15 residues. Germline V CDR1 and CDR2: LGHNA, YSLEER. CDR3 amino acids: CASSQVTSGTDTQYF. CDR3 sequence (DNA): TGCGCCAGCAGCCAAGTCACTAGCGGCACAGATACGCAGTATTTT.

V is TRBV11-3 and J is TRBJ2-3; a possible D gene is TRBD2 (6 bases). Trimming shortened V by 5 bases and J by 1 base, and 16 bases separated the two germline ends. The germline V gene has CDR1 SGHNT and CDR2 YENEEA. This CDR3 has 16 residues. The CDR3: CASSPAEGGGTDTQYF. In DNA, the CDR3 is TGTGCCAGCAGCCCCGCGGAGGGAGGCGGCACAGATACGCAGTATTTT.

The chain carries TRBV27 and TRBJ2-1; weak D call: TRBD2 (5 bases). Between the trimmed V and J ends, which lost 0 bases and 7 bases, there was a span of 10 bases. The CDR3 sequence is 14 residues long. Germline CDR1 MNHEY, CDR2 SMNVEV (reference sequence). The CDR3, as DNA: TGTGCCAGCAGTTTATCGTGGCGCGGGAATGAGCAGTTCTTC. Amino acid sequence: CASSLSWRGNEQFF.

This chain uses TRBV7-9 with TRBJ2-1, with 8 positions matching TRBD2. The CDR3 runs to 12 residues. V lost 8 bases and J lost 9; bases outside the gene matches: 6. Germline lookup yields CDR1 SEHNR and CDR2 FQNEAQ (reference sequence). The DNA for the CDR3 is TGTGCCAGCGGGGGAGCGGGAGCTGAGCAGTTCTTC. Translation gives CASGGAGAEQFF.

The chain carries TRBV7-9 and TRBJ2-1, with 7 bases lining up with TRBD2. This CDR3 comprises 16 residues. Trimming took 3 bases from V and 6 from J; bases not matched to a gene: 11. The germline V gene encodes CDR1 SEHNR and CDR2 FQNEAQ (reference sequence). The DNA of the CDR3 is TGTGCCAGCAGCTTCTTTGTGGGCGGGAGTATCAATGAGCAGTTCTTC. Amino acids: CASSFFVGGSINEQFF.

The rearrangement uses TRBV19 and TRBJ2-7, with D hard to call. CDR1 and CDR2 from the germline V gene are LNHDA and SQIVND (reference sequence). Trimming took 1 base from V and 2 from J, leaving 6 bases between them. The CDR3 length is 13 residues. The CDR3 sequence: CASSIGRTYEQYF. The CDR3, as DNA: TGTGCCAGTAGTATAGGCAGAACCTACGAGCAGTACTTC.

This chain joins TRBV6-1 and TRBJ1-1; TRBD1 aligns across 7 bases. This CDR3 spans 13 amino acids. Germline assignment: CDR1 MNHNS and CDR2 SASEGT. V shed 10 bases, J shed 1 base, and the junction held 6 bases outside the gene matches. The CDR3 spells CATTRGENTEAFF. In DNA form, the CDR3 reads TGTGCCACGACCAGGGGGGAGAACACTGAAGCTTTCTTT.

The chain joins TRBV19 to TRBJ2-3; no clear D gene. V was shortened by 0 bases and J by 2 bases, with 6 bases between the two germline ends. CDR1 is LNHDA and CDR2 is SQIVND in the germline V gene (reference sequence). This CDR3 is 14 amino acids long. CDR3 protein: CASSIDGTTDTQYF. Written as DNA, the CDR3 is TGTGCCAGTAGTATAGATGGCACCACAGATACGCAGTATTTT.

The genes are TRBV9 and TRBJ1-3; D unresolved. Trimming left V 5 bases short and J 0 bases short, with 6 bases between. Germline lookup yields CDR1 SGDLS and CDR2 YYNGEE. This CDR3 comprises 13 residues. CDR3 DNA: TGTGCCAGCAGATCCCTCTCTGGAAACACCATATATTTT. Protein product: CASRSLSGNTIYF. The full variable domain, completed using reference TRBV9 and TRBJ1-3, is DSGVTQTPKHLITATGQRVTLRCSPRSGDLSVYWYQQSLDQGLQFLIQYYNGEERAKGNILERFSAQQFPDLHSELNLSSLELGDSALYFCASRSLSGNTIYFGEGSWLTVV.

This clone was observed a single time. DNA of the CDR3: TGTGCCAGCAGCACCAATAGCGGGAAAGAGACCCAGTACTTC. Translating gives CASSTNSGKETQYF. This sequence joins TRBV9 and TRBJ2-5, with TRBD2 matching over 8 bases. Looked up from germline, CDR1 is SGDLS and CDR2 is YYNGEE. V lost 4 bases and J lost 3; bases outside the gene matches: 5. This CDR3 is 14 amino acids long.

The chain employs TRBV6-6 and TRBJ2-5; perhaps TRBD1 as D (6 bases). This CDR3 has 14 amino acids. CDR1 is MNHNY, CDR2 SVGAGI, per germline (reference sequence). V lost 2 bases and J lost 1, with 8 bases in between. CDR3 in amino acids: CASSYRDTQETQYF. Written as DNA, the CDR3 is TGTGCCAGCAGTTACCGGGACACCCAAGAGACCCAGTACTTC.

This chain's CDR3 is CASSERENNEQFF. Written as DNA, the CDR3 is TGTGCCAGCAGTGAGCGGGAGAACAATGAGCAGTTCTTC. The chain carries TRBV6-4 and TRBJ2-1; TRBD2 matches at 7 bases. The CDR3 consists of 13 residues. Germline V gene sequence: CDR1 MRHNA, CDR2 SNTAGT. Trimming took 3 bases from V and 5 from J; bases not matched to a gene: 1.

The V gene is TRBV7-9, the J gene TRBJ2-1; 9 nucleotides match TRBD2. Germline CDR1 is SEHNR and CDR2 is FQNEAQ (reference sequence). The CDR3 covers 15 residues. The V gene end was trimmed by 5 bases and the J gene end by 4 bases; junction bases not matched to a gene: 6. The CDR3 protein is CASSQLAGPYNEQFF. CDR3 nucleotide sequence: TGTGCCAGCAGCCAGCTAGCGGGACCTTACAATGAGCAGTTCTTC.